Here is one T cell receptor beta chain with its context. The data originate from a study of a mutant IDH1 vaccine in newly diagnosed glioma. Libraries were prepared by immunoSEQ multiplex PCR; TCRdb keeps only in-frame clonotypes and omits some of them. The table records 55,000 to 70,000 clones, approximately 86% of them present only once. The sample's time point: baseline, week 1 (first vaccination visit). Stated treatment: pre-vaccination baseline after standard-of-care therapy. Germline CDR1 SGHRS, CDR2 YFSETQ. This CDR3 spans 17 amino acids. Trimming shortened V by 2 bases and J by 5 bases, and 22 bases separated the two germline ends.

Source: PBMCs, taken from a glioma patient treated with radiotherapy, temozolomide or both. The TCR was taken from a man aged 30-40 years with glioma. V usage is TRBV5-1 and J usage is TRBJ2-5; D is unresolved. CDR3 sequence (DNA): TGCGCCAGCAGCTTAAGCGCCATCACAAGGCGTCTGGAGACCCAGTACTTC. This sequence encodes CASSLSAITRRLETQYF.